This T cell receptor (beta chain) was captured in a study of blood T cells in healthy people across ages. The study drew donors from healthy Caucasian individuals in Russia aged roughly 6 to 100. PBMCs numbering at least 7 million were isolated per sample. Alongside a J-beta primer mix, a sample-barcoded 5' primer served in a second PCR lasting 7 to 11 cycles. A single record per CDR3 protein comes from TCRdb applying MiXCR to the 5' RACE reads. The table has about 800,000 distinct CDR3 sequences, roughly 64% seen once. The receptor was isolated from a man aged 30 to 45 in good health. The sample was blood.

The CDR3 reads CSASKQGMNTEAFF. DNA for the CDR3: TGCAGTGCTTCAAAACAGGGAATGAACACTGAAGCTTTCTTT. The chain has TRBV20-1 and TRBJ1-1, with TRBD1 as a possible D gene (6 bases). The V gene's germline CDR1 is DFQATT and CDR2 SNEGSKA (reference sequence). V gave up 5 bases and J gave up 0 bases, with 13 bases separating them. CDR3 length: 14 residues.